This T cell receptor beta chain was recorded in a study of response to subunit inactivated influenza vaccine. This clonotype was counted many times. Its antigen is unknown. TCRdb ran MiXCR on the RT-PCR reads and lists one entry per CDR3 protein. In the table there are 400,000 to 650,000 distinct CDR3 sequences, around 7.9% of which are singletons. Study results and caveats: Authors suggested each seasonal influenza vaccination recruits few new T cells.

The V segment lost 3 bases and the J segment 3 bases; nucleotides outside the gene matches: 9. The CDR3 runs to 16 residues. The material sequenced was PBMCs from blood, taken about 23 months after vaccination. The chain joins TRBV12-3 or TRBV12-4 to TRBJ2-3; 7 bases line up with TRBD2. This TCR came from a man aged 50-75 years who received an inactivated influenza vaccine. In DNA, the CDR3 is TGTGCCAGCAGTTTCCCAAGCGGGACCTCTACAGATACGCAGTATTTT. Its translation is CASSFPSGTSTDTQYF.